This TCR beta chain was sequenced in a study of CD8+CD57+ T cells in acquired aplastic anemia. Whole-study context: The average for DNA from sorted CD4+ and CD8+ cells was roughly 3 ug.

Both TCR beta VDJ combination and CDR3 sequence profiling were carried out. Genomic DNA was the template for this profiling. Each CDR3 protein gets one entry after TCRdb re-called the reads with MiXCR. The repertoire holds some 42,000 distinct CDR3 sequences, roughly two thirds seen once, with 20% to 30% in the top ten. In this sample, this clonotype turned up once. Its antigen is undetermined. Study observations and caveats: CD8+ Simpson's diversity in patients was not significantly different from that in controls.

The CDR3 is 10 amino acids. Germline CDR1 reads SNHLY; CDR2 reads FYNNEI. V gave up 7 bases and J gave up 8 bases, with 8 bases separating them. Input material: sorted CD4+, CD8+, or CD8+CD57+ T cells (not recorded which) from PBMCs. The TCR sequence derives from a human donor in good health, serving as a control. The rearrangement links TRBV2 to TRBJ1-1; D is ambiguous. CDR3 region: CASTLTEAFF. CDR3 in DNA: TGTGCCAGCACCTTGACAGAAGCTTTCTTT. The whole variable domain, remainder taken from reference TRBV2 and TRBJ1-1, is EPEVTQTPSHQVTQMGQEVILRCVPISNHLYFYWYRQILGQKVEFLVSFYNNEISEKSEIFDDQFSVERPDGSNFTLKIRSTKLEDSAMYFCASTLTEAFFGQGTRLTVV.